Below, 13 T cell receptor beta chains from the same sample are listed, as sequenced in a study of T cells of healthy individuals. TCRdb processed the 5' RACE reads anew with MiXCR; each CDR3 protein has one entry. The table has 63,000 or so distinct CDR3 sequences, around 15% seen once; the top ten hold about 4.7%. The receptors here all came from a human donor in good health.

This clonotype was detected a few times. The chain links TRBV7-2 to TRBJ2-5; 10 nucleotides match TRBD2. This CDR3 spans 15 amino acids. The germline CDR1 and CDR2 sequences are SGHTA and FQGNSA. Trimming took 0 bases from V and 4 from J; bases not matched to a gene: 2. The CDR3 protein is CASSLALAGRETQYF. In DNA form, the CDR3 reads TGTGCCAGCAGCTTAGCACTAGCGGGACGAGAGACCCAGTACTTC.

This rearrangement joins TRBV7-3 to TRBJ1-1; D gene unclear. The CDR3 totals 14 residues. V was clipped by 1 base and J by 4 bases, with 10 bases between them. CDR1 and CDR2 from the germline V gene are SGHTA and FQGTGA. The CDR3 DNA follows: TGTGCCAGCAGCTTAAGTGGGGAACCCACTGAAGCTTTCTTT. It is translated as CASSLSGEPTEAFF.

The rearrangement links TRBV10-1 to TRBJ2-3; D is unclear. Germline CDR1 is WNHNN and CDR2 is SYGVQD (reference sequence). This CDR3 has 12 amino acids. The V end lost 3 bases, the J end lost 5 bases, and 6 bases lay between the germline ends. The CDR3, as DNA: TGCGCCAGCAGTGACTTGGAAGATACGCAGTATTTT. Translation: CASSDLEDTQYF.

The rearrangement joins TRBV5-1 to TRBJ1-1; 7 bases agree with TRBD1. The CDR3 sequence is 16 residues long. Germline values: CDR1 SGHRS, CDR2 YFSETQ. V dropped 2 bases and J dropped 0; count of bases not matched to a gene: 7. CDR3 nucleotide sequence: TGCGCCAGCAGCTTCACAGGGGATGAGGTGAACACTGAAGCTTTCTTT. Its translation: CASSFTGDEVNTEAFF.

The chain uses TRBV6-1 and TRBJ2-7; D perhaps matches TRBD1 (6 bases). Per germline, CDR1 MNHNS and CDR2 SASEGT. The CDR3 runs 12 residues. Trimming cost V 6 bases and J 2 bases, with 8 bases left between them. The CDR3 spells CASSTGTYEQYF. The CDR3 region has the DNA TGTGCCAGCAGCACAGGGACCTACGAGCAGTACTTC.

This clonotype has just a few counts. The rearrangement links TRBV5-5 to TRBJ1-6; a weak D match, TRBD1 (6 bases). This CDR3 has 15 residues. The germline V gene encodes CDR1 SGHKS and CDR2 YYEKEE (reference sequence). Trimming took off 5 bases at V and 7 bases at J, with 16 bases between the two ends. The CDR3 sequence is CASSWQGTANSPLHF. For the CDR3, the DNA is TGTGCCAGCAGTTGGCAGGGGACGGCAAATTCACCCCTCCACTTT.

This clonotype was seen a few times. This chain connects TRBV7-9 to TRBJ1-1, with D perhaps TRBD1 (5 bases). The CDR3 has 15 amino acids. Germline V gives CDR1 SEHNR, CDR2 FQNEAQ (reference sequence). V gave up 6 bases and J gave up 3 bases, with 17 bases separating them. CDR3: CASRWGQGGDTEAFF. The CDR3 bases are TGTGCCAGCAGATGGGGCCAGGGTGGGGACACTGAAGCTTTCTTT.

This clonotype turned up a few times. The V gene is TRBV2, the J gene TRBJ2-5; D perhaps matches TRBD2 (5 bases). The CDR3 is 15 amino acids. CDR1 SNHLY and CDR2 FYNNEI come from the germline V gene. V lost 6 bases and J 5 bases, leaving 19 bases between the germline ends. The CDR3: CASSPANLRGETQYF. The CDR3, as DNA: TGTGCCAGCAGCCCAGCGAATTTGAGAGGGGAGACCCAGTACTTC.

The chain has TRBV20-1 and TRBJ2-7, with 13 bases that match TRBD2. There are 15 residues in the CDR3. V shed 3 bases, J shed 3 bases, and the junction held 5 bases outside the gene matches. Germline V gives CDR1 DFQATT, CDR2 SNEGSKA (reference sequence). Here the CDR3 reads CSARMGLAGNYEQYF. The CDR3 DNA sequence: TGCAGTGCTAGGATGGGACTAGCGGGGAACTACGAGCAGTACTTC.

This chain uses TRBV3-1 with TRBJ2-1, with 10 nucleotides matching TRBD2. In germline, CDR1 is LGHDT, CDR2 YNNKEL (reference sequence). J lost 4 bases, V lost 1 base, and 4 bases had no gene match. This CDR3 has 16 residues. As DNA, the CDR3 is TGTGCCAGCAGCCAAGCGGCTAGCGGGAGTTACAATGAGCAGTTCTTC. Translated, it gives CASSQAASGSYNEQFF.

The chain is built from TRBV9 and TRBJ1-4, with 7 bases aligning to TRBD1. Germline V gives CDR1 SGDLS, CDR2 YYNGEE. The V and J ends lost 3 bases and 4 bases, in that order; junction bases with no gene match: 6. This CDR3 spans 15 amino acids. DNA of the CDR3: TGTGCCAGCAGCGAAGAAGGGACAGATAATGAAAAACTGTTTTTT. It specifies CASSEEGTDNEKLFF.

CDR3 in DNA: TGTGCCATAGGACAGGGTAACACCGGGGAGCTGTTTTTT. Amino acids: CAIGQGNTGELFF. The genes are TRBV28 and TRBJ2-2, with 8 bases that match TRBD1. The CDR3 length is 13 residues. Trimming cost V 10 bases and J 2 bases; bases outside gene matches: 3. Germline lookup yields CDR1 MDHEN and CDR2 SYDVKM.

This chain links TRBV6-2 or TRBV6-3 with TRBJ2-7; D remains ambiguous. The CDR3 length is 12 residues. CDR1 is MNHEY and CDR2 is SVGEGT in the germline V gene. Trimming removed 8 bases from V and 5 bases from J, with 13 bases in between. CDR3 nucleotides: TGTGCCAGCCGCAGGCTAACGAACGAGCAGTACTTC. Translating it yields CASRRLTNEQYF.